This T cell receptor (beta chain) is from a study of vaccination and CD4 T cells after COVID-19. The treatment is: approximately 11-day PBMC culture with coronavirus spike peptide pools or control peptides (ViraFEST assay). At the Johns Hopkins FTIC core, DNA taken from cultured CD4+ T cells was sequenced by way of the Oncomine TCR Beta short-read assay. TCRdb re-analysed the PCR reads in MiXCR, keeping a single row per CDR3 protein. The sample lists around 16,000 distinct CDR3 sequences; 44% were seen once. V trimming: 3 bases; J trimming: 0 bases; junction bases outside the gene matches: 5. This CDR3 is 17 amino acids long. From germline, CDR1 is MNHNS and CDR2 SASEGT. This clonotype was detected a few times. Its antigen is not known.

What was sequenced was CD4+ T cells from blood, cultured in vitro. This receptor was obtained from a human donor who had recovered from COVID-19. This chain links TRBV6-1 with TRBJ1-1, with 12 bases aligning to TRBD1. This CDR3 reads CASSEGQGAPMNTEAFF. CDR3 coding DNA: TGTGCCAGCAGTGAGGGACAGGGGGCACCCATGAACACTGAAGCTTTCTTT.